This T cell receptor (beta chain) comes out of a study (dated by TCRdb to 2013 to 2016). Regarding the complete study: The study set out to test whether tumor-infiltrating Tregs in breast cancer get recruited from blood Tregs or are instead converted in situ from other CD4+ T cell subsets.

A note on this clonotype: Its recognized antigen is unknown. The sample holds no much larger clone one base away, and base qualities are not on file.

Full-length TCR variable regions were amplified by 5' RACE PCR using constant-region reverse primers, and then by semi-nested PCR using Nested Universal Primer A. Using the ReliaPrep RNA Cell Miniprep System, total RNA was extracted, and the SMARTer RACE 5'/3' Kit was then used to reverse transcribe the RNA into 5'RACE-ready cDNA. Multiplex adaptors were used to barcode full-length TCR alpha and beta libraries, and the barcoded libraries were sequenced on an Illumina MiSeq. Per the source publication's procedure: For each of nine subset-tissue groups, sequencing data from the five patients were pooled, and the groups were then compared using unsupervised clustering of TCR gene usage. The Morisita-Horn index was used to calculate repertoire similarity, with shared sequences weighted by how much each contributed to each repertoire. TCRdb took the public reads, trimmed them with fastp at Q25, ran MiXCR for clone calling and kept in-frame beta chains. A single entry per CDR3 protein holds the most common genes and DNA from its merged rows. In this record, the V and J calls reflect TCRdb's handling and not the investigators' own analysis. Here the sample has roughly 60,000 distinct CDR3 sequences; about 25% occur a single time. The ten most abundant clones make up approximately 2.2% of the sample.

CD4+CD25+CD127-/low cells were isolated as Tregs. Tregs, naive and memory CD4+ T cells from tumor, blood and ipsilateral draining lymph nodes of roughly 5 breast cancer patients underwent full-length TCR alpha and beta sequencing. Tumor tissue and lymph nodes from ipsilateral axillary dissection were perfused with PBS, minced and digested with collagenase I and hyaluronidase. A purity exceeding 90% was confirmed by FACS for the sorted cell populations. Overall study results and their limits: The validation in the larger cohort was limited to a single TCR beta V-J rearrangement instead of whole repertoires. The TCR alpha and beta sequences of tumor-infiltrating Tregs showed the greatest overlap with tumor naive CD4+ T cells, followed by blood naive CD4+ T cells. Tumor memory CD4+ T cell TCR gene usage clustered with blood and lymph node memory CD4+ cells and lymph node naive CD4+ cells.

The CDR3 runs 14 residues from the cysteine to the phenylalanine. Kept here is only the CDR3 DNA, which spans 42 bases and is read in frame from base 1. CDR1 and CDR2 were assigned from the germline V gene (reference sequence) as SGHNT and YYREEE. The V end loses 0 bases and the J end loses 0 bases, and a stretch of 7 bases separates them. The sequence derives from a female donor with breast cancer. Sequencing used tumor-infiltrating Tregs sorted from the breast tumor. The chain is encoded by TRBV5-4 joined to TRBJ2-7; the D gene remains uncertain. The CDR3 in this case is CASSLEGHSYEQYF. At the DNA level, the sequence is TGTGCCAGCAGCTTGGAGGGCCACTCCTACGAGCAGTACTTC.